The 32 T cell receptor beta chains given below trace back to one sample, sequenced in a study of OX40 agonist ivuxolimab in advanced cancers. Assay: immunoSEQ multiplex PCR; the TCRdb copy retains only in-frame clones and omits some. The table lists about 7,000 clones, 76% of them singletons, with 30% to 40% in the top ten. The specimen comprised CD4+ or CD8+ T cells sorted from blood, sampled in a trial of the OX40 agonist ivuxolimab. All receptors come from an adult with an advanced solid tumor such as melanoma, head and neck, liver or kidney cancer.

J is TRBJ1-2 and V is TRBV7-3; 8 bases agree with TRBD1. V lost 1 base, J lost 6 bases, and 4 bases stayed unmatched. Germline V gives CDR1 SGHTA, CDR2 FQGTGA. This CDR3 region has 14 residues. The CDR3 coding sequence is TGTGCCAGCAGCTTAAAGGACAGGGAAGATGGCTACACCTTC. Amino acid sequence: CASSLKDREDGYTF.

The chain recombines TRBV5-4 with TRBJ1-4, with unresolved D. The V end lost 5 bases, the J end lost 7 bases, and 12 bases lay between the germline ends. This CDR3 spans 13 amino acids. The germline CDR1 and CDR2 sequences are SGHNT and YYREEE (reference sequence). Written as DNA, the CDR3 is TGTGCCAGCAGTCGTCCGGCGGGTGAAAAACTGTTTTTT. Protein sequence: CASSRPAGEKLFF.

This chain uses TRBV19 with TRBJ2-3, with 9 bases matching TRBD2. Trimming cost V 9 bases and J 2 bases; bases outside gene matches: 3. The CDR3 has 13 amino acids. CDR1 is LNHDA, CDR2 SQIVND, per germline (reference sequence). The CDR3 coding sequence is TGTGCCAGCAGCGGGAGGATCACAGATACGCAGTATTTT. Translation gives CASSGRITDTQYF.

By sample share, this clone is medium-sized (0.01 to 0.1%). The chain couples TRBV27 to TRBJ2-4; 7 positions match TRBD1. Losses at the gene ends were 4 bases for V and 1 base for J; bases not matched to a gene: 7. The CDR3 extends over 16 amino acids. Per the germline V gene, CDR1 is MNHEY and CDR2 is SMNVEV (reference sequence). The CDR3 sequence is CASSSPQQGAKNIQYF. The CDR3 region has the DNA TGTGCCAGCAGTTCACCCCAACAGGGGGCCAAAAACATTCAGTACTTC.

This clone occurred once. The chain couples TRBV27 to TRBJ1-1, with 7 bases aligning to TRBD1. J was trimmed by 3 bases and V by 6 bases; bases with no gene match: 7. Germline V gene lookup returns CDR1 MNHEY and CDR2 SMNVEV (reference sequence). This CDR3 is built from 14 residues. CDR3 in DNA: TGTGCCAGCAGCCTTCAGGGGGGGTACACTGAAGCTTTCTTT. This translates into CASSLQGGYTEAFF.

The rearrangement uses TRBV30 and TRBJ1-1; TRBD1 aligns across 8 bases. Germline trimming cut 3 bases from V and 4 bases from J; bases unmatched to any gene: 7. Germline values: CDR1 GTSNPN, CDR2 SVGIG (reference sequence). The CDR3 length is 14 residues. The CDR3 DNA reads TGTGCCTGGAGAGGGACAGGAGCCCTCACTGAAGCTTTCTTT. This encodes CAWRGTGALTEAFF.

This clone was picked up one time. The chain links TRBV2 to TRBJ1-2; a possible D gene is TRBD1 (6 bases). V lost 6 bases to trimming and J lost 8 bases, with 19 bases between them. Germline V CDR1 and CDR2: SNHLY, FYNNEI. CDR3 length: 14 residues. CDR3 nucleotides: TGTGCCAGCAGCACAGGGTATCTAACGAACGGCTACACCTTC. This sequence encodes CASSTGYLTNGYTF.

This clone has only one observation. The V gene is TRBV9, the J gene TRBJ2-1, with no clear D. Germline values: CDR1 SGDLS, CDR2 YYNGEE. V shed 0 bases and J shed 3 bases, with 4 bases lying between them. The CDR3 loop spans 13 amino acids. The chain's CDR3 is CASSVDSYNEQFF. CDR3 nucleotide sequence: TGTGCCAGCAGCGTAGACAGCTACAATGAGCAGTTCTTC.

The CDR3 spells CASRPTGGVGEQYF. Written as DNA, the CDR3 is TGTGCCAGCAGACCCACAGGAGGGGTCGGAGAGCAGTACTTC. The chain links TRBV11-3 to TRBJ2-5; tentatively, D is TRBD2 (6 bases). The ends were cut back, 6 bases at V and 11 bases at J, with 22 bases in the middle. Germline V lookup: CDR1 SGHNT, CDR2 YENEEA. The CDR3 has 14 residues.

In this sample, this clone turned up a few times. The V call is TRBV4-2, the J call TRBJ2-3; D is ambiguous. Trimming removed 1 base at V and 2 bases at J, with 7 bases between. Germline loops: CDR1 LGHNA, CDR2 YNFKEQ. This CDR3 contains 14 residues. CDR3 DNA sequence: TGTGCCAGCAGCCAAGGAAGGGACACAGATACGCAGTATTTT. The encoded protein is CASSQGRDTDTQYF.

This clone showed up just a few times. The rearrangement uses TRBV9 and TRBJ2-2; the match to TRBD2 covers 8 bases. The CDR3 spans 17 residues. V dropped 0 bases and J dropped 1; count of bases not matched to a gene: 5. CDR1 is SGDLS, CDR2 YYNGEE, per germline. In DNA, the CDR3 is TGTGCCAGCAGCGTAGGCCGGGGGGGATGGAACACCGGGGAGCTGTTTTTT. Its protein is CASSVGRGGWNTGELFF.

This clone is labeled medium-sized. This rearrangement joins TRBV5-8 to TRBJ2-1; a possible D gene is TRBD2 (7 bases). CDR3 length equals 14 residues. V shed 3 bases and J shed 8 bases, with 15 bases lying between them. The germline V gene encodes CDR1 SGHTS and CDR2 YDEGEE. The CDR3 sequence is CASSSLQGGDEQFF. CDR3 DNA sequence: TGTGCCAGCAGCTCCCTACAGGGAGGGGATGAGCAGTTCTTC.

The genes are TRBV5-6 and TRBJ2-3, with 11 positions matching TRBD2. The CDR3 spans 16 residues. V lost 0 bases to trimming and J lost 2 bases; unmatched junction nucleotides: 2. Germline V gene sequence: CDR1 SGHDT, CDR2 YYEEEE. CDR3 nucleotides: TGTGCCAGCAGCTTGGTTAGCGGGGGGGTCACAGATACGCAGTATTTT. It is translated as CASSLVSGGVTDTQYF.

The chain employs TRBV19 and TRBJ2-7; 9 bases are a match to TRBD2. The CDR3 runs 16 residues. CDR1 and CDR2 from the germline V gene are LNHDA and SQIVND (reference sequence). V lost 8 bases, J lost 0 bases, and 11 bases stayed unmatched. The CDR3 DNA reads as TGTGCCAGTTCTCTTAGCCTAGCGGGAATCTCCTACGAGCAGTACTTC. Protein product: CASSLSLAGISYEQYF.

This clone was seen only a few times. The J gene is TRBJ1-4, the V gene TRBV19; D is unresolved. Trimming shortened V by 2 bases and J by 8 bases, and 9 bases separated the two germline ends. The CDR3 totals 13 residues. Germline V gives CDR1 LNHDA, CDR2 SQIVND (reference sequence). CDR3 protein: CASSIRSGEKLFF. The CDR3 DNA reads as TGTGCCAGTAGTATAAGGTCGGGCGAAAAACTGTTTTTT.

The genes are TRBV7-9 and TRBJ2-2, with 7 bases that match TRBD2. Germline V gene sequence: CDR1 SEHNR, CDR2 FQNEAQ (reference sequence). This CDR3 contains 18 residues. J gave up 1 base and V 5 bases, and 13 bases lay outside the gene matches. The CDR3 reads CASSLPIGLVENTGELFF. Here the CDR3 DNA reads TGTGCCAGCAGCCTCCCAATTGGACTAGTCGAGAACACCGGGGAGCTGTTTTTT. Using reference TRBV7-9 and TRBJ2-2 for the parts outside the CDR3, the full variable domain is DTGVSQNPRHKITKRGQNVTFRCDPISEHNRLYWYRQTLGQGPEFLTYFQNEAQLEKSRLLSDRFSAERPKGSFSTLEIQRTEQGDSAMYLCASSLPIGLVENTGELFFGEGSRLTVL.

This chain joins TRBV11-2 and TRBJ2-5, with TRBD1 identical over 10 bases. J was trimmed by 7 bases and V by 4 bases; bases with no gene match: 12. The CDR3 extends over 16 amino acids. Germline lookup yields CDR1 SGHAT and CDR2 FQNNGV. The CDR3 spells CASSSRQGALYGTQYF. Written as DNA, the CDR3 is TGTGCCAGCAGCTCCCGACAGGGGGCGCTATATGGGACCCAGTACTTC.

The J gene is TRBJ2-3, the V gene TRBV7-9; weak D call: TRBD2 (6 bases). CDR3 length equals 16 residues. V was cut by 4 bases and J by 1 base, with 15 bases left in between. The germline gives CDR1 SEHNR, CDR2 FQNEAQ (reference sequence). The CDR3 bases are TGTGCCAGCAGCTCCTTGGAGGGCCCAGGCACAGATACGCAGTATTTT. Translating gives CASSSLEGPGTDTQYF.

As for this clone: This likely reflects a read error, since a far larger clone is one base away. The same CDR3 can be traced to other DNA sequences in this sample. The chain combines TRBV4-1 with TRBJ1-5, with D unclear. The CDR3 contains 17 residues. V dropped 0 bases and J dropped 3 bases, with 15 bases sitting between them. CDR1 is MGHRA and CDR2 is YSYEKL in the germline V gene. The chain's CDR3 is CASSQESSWILNQPQHF. CDR3 in DNA: TGCGCCAGCAGCCAAGAAAGCTCCTGGATCCTCAATCAGCCCCAGCATTTT.

The V gene is TRBV5-4, the J gene TRBJ2-1; D gene uncertain. Trimming took 0 bases from V and 9 from J, leaving 4 bases between them. Germline loops: CDR1 SGHNT, CDR2 YYREEE (reference sequence). The CDR3 loop spans 11 amino acids. CDR3 DNA sequence: TGTGCCAGCAGCTTGGGGTTTGAGCAGTTCTTC. Protein product: CASSLGFEQFF.

The CDR3 is CSVESGGWGTGELFF. The CDR3 DNA sequence: TGCAGCGTTGAATCGGGGGGCTGGGGCACCGGGGAGCTGTTTTTT. The V and J genes are TRBV29-1 and TRBJ2-2, with TRBD2 as a possible D gene (7 bases). V shed 2 bases and J shed 4 bases, with 14 bases lying between them. Germline V lookup: CDR1 SQVTM, CDR2 ANQGSEA. The CDR3 is 15 amino acids.

This sequence joins TRBV15 and TRBJ2-2; D perhaps matches TRBD2 (5 bases). CDR3 size: 14 residues. Germline loops: CDR1 LNHNV, CDR2 YYDKDF (reference sequence). V was trimmed by 8 bases and J by 4 bases, leaving 14 bases between them. CDR3 in amino acids: CATRDTGGTGELFF. As DNA, the CDR3 is TGTGCCACCCGAGACACCGGAGGCACCGGGGAGCTGTTTTTT.

This clone was seen only once. The DNA for the CDR3 is TGTGCCAGCGCAGGAGAAGCGGGAGGGGGCAATGAGCAGTTCTTC. Translated: CASAGEAGGGNEQFF. The chain carries TRBV5-4 and TRBJ2-1; TRBD2 aligns across 10 bases. The V and J ends lost 7 bases and 6 bases, in that order; junction bases with no gene match: 10. CDR3 length: 15 residues. Per the germline V gene, CDR1 is SGHNT and CDR2 is YYREEE (reference sequence).

J is TRBJ2-7 and V is TRBV14; 8 nucleotides agree with TRBD1. CDR3 length: 14 residues. From germline, CDR1 is SGHDN and CDR2 FVKESK. The J segment lost 0 bases and the V segment lost 4 bases, leaving 2 bases of the junction unmatched. CDR3: CASSPQGVSYEQYF. The CDR3 nucleotides are TGTGCCAGCAGCCCACAGGGGGTCTCCTACGAGCAGTACTTC. Filled out from reference TRBV14 and TRBJ2-7, the complete variable domain reads EAGVTQFPSHSVIEKGQTVTLRCDPISGHDNLYWYRRVMGKEIKFLLHFVKESKQDESGMPNNRFLAERTGGTYSTLKVQPAELEDSGVYFCASSPQGVSYEQYFGPGTRLTVT.

The CDR3 protein is CASSGQGIYGYTF. The CDR3 coding sequence is TGTGCCAGCAGCGGACAGGGGATATATGGCTACACCTTC. The chain links TRBV28 to TRBJ1-2; 9 nucleotides line up with TRBD1. V lost 6 bases, J lost 5 bases, and 4 bases stayed unmatched. The CDR3 sequence is 13 residues long. Germline CDR1 and CDR2: MDHEN and SYDVKM.

This chain connects TRBV7-9 to TRBJ1-2, with 8 bases lining up with TRBD1. The trim removed 4 bases at V and 2 bases at J, leaving 3 bases unmatched. Germline V lookup: CDR1 SEHNR, CDR2 FQNEAQ (reference sequence). The CDR3 is made up of 14 amino acids. This CDR3 reads CASSSTGGNYGYTF. The CDR3 DNA reads TGTGCCAGCAGCTCCACAGGGGGGAACTATGGCTACACCTTC.

Sample share makes this clone medium-sized. V gene TRBV5-5 combines with J gene TRBJ2-7; 11 bases align to TRBD1. This CDR3 has 14 amino acids. Germline loops: CDR1 SGHKS, CDR2 YYEKEE (reference sequence). V shed 4 bases and J 3 bases; nucleotides not matched to a gene: 3. The CDR3 protein is CASSPGTGGYEQYF. The DNA of the CDR3 is TGTGCCAGCAGCCCCGGGACAGGGGGCTACGAGCAGTACTTC. The full variable domain, completed using reference TRBV5-5 and TRBJ2-7, is DAGVTQSPTHLIKTRGQQVTLRCSPISGHKSVSWYQQVLGQGPQFIFQYYEKEERGRGNFPDRFSARQFPNYSSELNVNALLLGDSALYLCASSPGTGGYEQYFGPGTRLTVT.

This chain uses TRBV4-1 with TRBJ1-2, with 7 nucleotides matching TRBD1. This CDR3 contains 15 residues. V dropped 7 bases and J dropped 8; count of bases not matched to a gene: 16. CDR1 is MGHRA and CDR2 is YSYEKL in the germline V gene. CDR3 amino acids: CASTEPGRADRGYTF. CDR3 nucleotide sequence: TGCGCCAGCACCGAACCGGGACGGGCGGACAGGGGCTACACCTTC.

This clone counts as medium-sized. Germline and junction disagree at one end, which may indicate a read error. V and J are TRBV7-7 and TRBJ1-4; D is unclear. The CDR3 sequence is 15 residues long. Germline CDR1 is SSHAT and CDR2 is FNYEAQ (reference sequence). The CDR3 DNA reads as TGTGCTAGCACCCTCGGTACGGGTCCTAATGAAAAACTGTTTTTT. This sequence encodes CASTLGTGPNEKLFF.

The chain has TRBV19 and TRBJ2-7, with 8 positions matching TRBD2. Germline trimming cut 11 bases from V and 3 bases from J; bases unmatched to any gene: 15. Germline V CDR1 and CDR2: LNHDA, SQIVND (reference sequence). The CDR3 is 15 residues long. CDR3 amino acids: CAAPGAGGLFYEQYF. The CDR3 DNA reads TGTGCCGCCCCGGGGGCGGGAGGTCTCTTCTACGAGCAGTACTTC.

This clone was seen a single time. The rearrangement joins TRBV5-1 to TRBJ2-7; no clear D gene. The V end was cut by 4 bases, the J end by 0 bases, with 8 bases between. Looked up from germline, CDR1 is SGHRS and CDR2 is YFSETQ. The CDR3 is made up of 13 amino acids. The chain's CDR3 is CASSVQSSYEQYF. CDR3 coding DNA: TGCGCCAGCAGCGTCCAGAGCTCCTACGAGCAGTACTTC.

This chain uses TRBV7-3 with TRBJ2-3; TRBD2 matches at 10 bases. CDR1 is SGHTA and CDR2 is FQGTGA in the germline V gene. The length of the CDR3 is 15 residues. V lost 6 bases to trimming and J lost 3 bases; unmatched junction nucleotides: 6. CDR3 loop: CASSQGTSVTDTQYF. The CDR3 DNA is TGTGCCAGCAGTCAGGGGACTAGCGTTACAGATACGCAGTATTTT.